This TCR beta chain was captured by sequencing in a study of blood T cell repertoires in COVID-19. TCRdb's table, derived via immunoSEQ multiplex PCR, lists solely in-frame clones and lacks some. The sample consists of around 320,000 clones, more than 70% of them appearing once. V lost 1 base and J lost 3, with 9 bases in between. The CDR3 runs 14 residues. Looked up from germline, CDR1 is SGHVS and CDR2 is FQNEAQ. This TCR came from a woman in her 30s who had recovered from COVID-19. The specimen was peripheral blood. V is TRBV7-8 and J is TRBJ1-1, with D perhaps matching TRBD1 (5 bases). The CDR3 DNA reads as TGTGCCAGCAGCTTAGGTTCAGGGTACACTGAAGCTTTCTTT. This encodes CASSLGSGYTEAFF.